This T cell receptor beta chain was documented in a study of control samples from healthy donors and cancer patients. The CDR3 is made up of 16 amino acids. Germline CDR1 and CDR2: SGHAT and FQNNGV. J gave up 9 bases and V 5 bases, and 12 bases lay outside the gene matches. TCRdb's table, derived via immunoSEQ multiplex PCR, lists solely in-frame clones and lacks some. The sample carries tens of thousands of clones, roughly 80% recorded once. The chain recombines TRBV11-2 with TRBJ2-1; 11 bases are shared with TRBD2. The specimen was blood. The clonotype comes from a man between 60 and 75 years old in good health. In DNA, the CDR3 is TGTGCCAGCAGCAACCGCCCCGGGACTAGCGGATCTGAGCAGTTCTTC. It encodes CASSNRPGTSGSEQFF.